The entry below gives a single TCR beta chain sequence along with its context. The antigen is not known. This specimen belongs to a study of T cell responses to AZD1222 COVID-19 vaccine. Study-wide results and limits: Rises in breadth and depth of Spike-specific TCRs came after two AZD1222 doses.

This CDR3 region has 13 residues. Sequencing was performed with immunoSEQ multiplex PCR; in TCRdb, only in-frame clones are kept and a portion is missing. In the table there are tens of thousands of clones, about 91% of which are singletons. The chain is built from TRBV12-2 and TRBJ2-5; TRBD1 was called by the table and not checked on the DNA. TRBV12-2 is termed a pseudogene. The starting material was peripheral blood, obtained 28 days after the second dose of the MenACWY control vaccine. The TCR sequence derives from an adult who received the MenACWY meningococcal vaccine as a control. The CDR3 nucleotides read TGTGCAAGTCGCTTACAGGGGGAAGAGACCCAGTACTTC. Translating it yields CASRLQGEETQYF.